This T cell receptor (beta chain) was recovered during a study of blood T cell repertoires in COVID-19. As for the study in general: COVID-19 samples, acute and convalescent, were from the United States, Italy and Spain. PBMCs, B-cell-depleted T cells, or T cells provided the cDNA or gDNA that made up the material.

The germline V gene has CDR1 MDHEN and CDR2 SYDVKM. Trimming shortened V by 6 bases and J by 4 bases, and 9 bases separated the two germline ends. The CDR3 loop spans 13 amino acids. Produced via immunoSEQ multiplex PCR; TCRdb's table is partial and in-frame only. The data contain more than 85,000 clones, roughly 89% of them singletons. This clonotype originated in a man aged 70 or older with acute or convalescent COVID-19. Sequenced material: peripheral blood. The rearrangement uses TRBV28 and TRBJ2-2; D possibly corresponds to TRBD1 (5 bases). The CDR3 bases are TGTGCCAGCAGAGACAGCTCCACCGGGGAGCTGTTTTTT. Protein product: CASRDSSTGELFF.